The 21 T cell receptor beta chains below come from one sample, sequenced in a study of Graves' ophthalmopathy and Graves' hyperthyroidism. Amplified material comprised TCR beta CDR3 regions derived from RNA transcripts. HTBI primers were employed in first-round RT-PCR, then a second-round multiplex PCR followed. MiXCR was run by TCRdb on the multiplex PCR reads, yielding one entry per CDR3 protein. The table includes hundreds of thousands of distinct CDR3 sequences, 22% detected once. Sequenced input: peripheral blood. The origin of the receptors is a woman between 18 and 29 years old with stable Graves' hyperthyroidism. Some clones in this sample may be carry-over from other donors' samples.

This clonotype was picked up many times. V and J are TRBV7-2 and TRBJ1-5; D is undetermined. V lost 3 bases to trimming and J lost 6 bases, with 9 bases between them. The germline gives CDR1 SGHTA, CDR2 FQGNSA. The CDR3 is 13 amino acids. The CDR3 DNA sequence: TGTGCCAGCAGCTTTTATCCCGGTCAGCCCCAGCATTTT. Protein sequence: CASSFYPGQPQHF.

The V and J genes are TRBV15 and TRBJ1-3; D perhaps matches TRBD1 (6 bases). CDR1 is LNHNV, CDR2 YYDKDF, per germline (reference sequence). V was trimmed by 5 bases and J by 1 base, leaving 9 bases between them. CDR3 length: 14 residues. In nucleotides, the CDR3 is TGTGCCACCAGCCCGAGGGGGTCTGGAAACACCATATATTTT. It codes for CATSPRGSGNTIYF.

This clonotype was counted ten times or more. Sequence at one end of the junction differs from germline and may be a read error. The chain links TRBV28 to TRBJ2-4; no definite D call. The CDR3 has 15 residues. CDR1 and CDR2 (germline): MDHEN, SYDVKM. The CDR3 bases are TGTGCCAGCAGTTTAGCAGACAATCTCCTAAACATTAAGTACTTC. This sequence encodes CASSLADNLLNIKYF. Variable domain in full (rest from reference TRBV28 and TRBJ2-4): DVKVTQSSRYLVKRTGEKVFLECVQDMDHENMFWYRQDPGLGLRLIYFSYDVKMKEKGDIPEGYSVSREKKERFSLILESASTNQTSMYLCASSLADNLLNIKYFGAGTRLSVL.

The chain is built from TRBV6-5 and TRBJ2-2, with D possibly being TRBD1 (5 bases). This CDR3 comprises 14 residues. V lost 7 bases to trimming and J lost 0 bases, with 9 bases between them. The germline gives CDR1 MNHEY, CDR2 SVGAGI. In DNA, the CDR3 is TGTGCCAGCATTAGGGGATCGAACACCGGGGAGCTGTTTTTT. Encoded protein: CASIRGSNTGELFF.

The V call is TRBV20-1, the J call TRBJ2-7; maybe TRBD2 (6 bases). CDR3 length equals 15 residues. V dropped 1 base and J dropped 3 bases, with 16 bases sitting between them. Per the germline V gene, CDR1 is DFQATT and CDR2 is SNEGSKA (reference sequence). The CDR3 bases are TGCAGTGCTAGAGCGGGGACTTCCCCCGTCTACGAGCAGTACTTC. Amino acid sequence: CSARAGTSPVYEQYF.

This chain uses TRBV9 with TRBJ1-6; perhaps TRBD1 as D (5 bases). The CDR3 spans 15 residues. Trimming cost V 0 bases and J 9 bases, with 13 bases left between them. The V gene's germline CDR1 is SGDLS and CDR2 YYNGEE. For the CDR3, the DNA is TGTGCCAGCAGCGTAGCTCAGGGACCCGGTTCACCCCTCCACTTT. Translating it yields CASSVAQGPGSPLHF. Using reference TRBV9 and TRBJ1-6 for the parts outside the CDR3, the full variable domain is DSGVTQTPKHLITATGQRVTLRCSPRSGDLSVYWYQQSLDQGLQFLIQYYNGEERAKGNILERFSAQQFPDLHSELNLSSLELGDSALYFCASSVAQGPGSPLHFGNGTRLTVT.

At least ten counts were recorded for this clonotype. The chain joins TRBV25-1 to TRBJ1-2; possibly TRBD1 for D (5 bases). V gave up 6 bases and J gave up 3 bases, with 20 bases separating them. From germline, CDR1 is MGHDK and CDR2 SYGVNS. This CDR3 has 16 residues. The CDR3 protein is CASRGLTSGTDYGYTF. The CDR3 DNA reads as TGTGCCAGCAGGGGATTAACTTCCGGGACGGACTATGGCTACACCTTC.

This clonotype occurred many times. The V call is TRBV27, the J call TRBJ2-7, with a weak D call TRBD1 (5 bases). The CDR3 consists of 14 residues. The V and J ends lost 5 bases and 0 bases respectively, with 11 bases between them. The germline gives CDR1 MNHEY, CDR2 SMNVEV (reference sequence). DNA of the CDR3: TGTGCCAGCAGTAACGGACAAAGCTCCTACGAGCAGTACTTC. This translates into CASSNGQSSYEQYF.

This clonotype was seen only a few times. The junction and the germline gene differ at one end; a read error may be behind it. This chain connects TRBV29-1 to TRBJ1-1; D may be TRBD1 (6 bases). Germline-derived CDR1 and CDR2 are SQVTM and ANQGSEA. The CDR3 extends over 13 amino acids. CDR3 protein: CSVEKGGNTEACF. DNA of the CDR3: TGCAGCGTTGAAAAGGGGGGGAACACTGAAGCTTGCTTT.

This clonotype was seen only once. The genes are TRBV5-1 and TRBJ1-1; 11 bases agree with TRBD1. Germline loops: CDR1 SGHRS, CDR2 YFSETQ. The V segment lost 2 bases and the J segment 4 bases; nucleotides outside the gene matches: 4. The length of the CDR3 is 15 residues. This CDR3 is CASSLTGTGGTEAFF. The CDR3 nucleotides read TGCGCCAGCAGCTTAACCGGGACAGGGGGCACTGAAGCTTTCTTT.

The table lists this clonotype with many counts. The junction departs from the called germline gene at one end, perhaps through a read error. This CDR3 reads CSVDSNSGRSDIKYF. DNA of the CDR3: TGCAGCGTTGACTCGAATAGCGGGAGGTCCGACATTAAGTACTTC. The chain has TRBV29-1 and TRBJ2-4; 10 nucleotides line up with TRBD2. The germline gives CDR1 SQVTM, CDR2 ANQGSEA. The CDR3 is 15 amino acids. The full variable domain, rest sourced from reference TRBV29-1 and TRBJ2-4, is SAVISQKPSRDICQRGTSLTIQCQVDSQVTMMFWYRQQPGQSLTLIATANQGSEATYESGFVIDKFPISRPNLTFSTLTVSNMSPEDSSIYLCSVDSNSGRSDIKYFGAGTRLSVL.

This clonotype came up many times. The chain employs TRBV6-1 and TRBJ1-1; D remains ambiguous. The V gene's germline CDR1 is MNHNS and CDR2 SASEGT. V lost 7 bases to trimming and J lost 0 bases, with 15 bases between them. The CDR3 sequence is 15 residues long. The CDR3 bases are TGTGCCAGCAAAGGAACAGTCCAAATGAACACTGAAGCTTTCTTT. Translated, it gives CASKGTVQMNTEAFF.

The chain uses TRBV20-1 and TRBJ2-2; unclear D gene. The germline gives CDR1 DFQATT, CDR2 SNEGSKA (reference sequence). The length of the CDR3 is 16 residues. Trimming removed 0 bases at V and 3 bases at J, with 14 bases between. The CDR3 DNA reads TGCAGTGCTAGAGATTATTTTGGCCTCGACACCGGGGAGCTGTTTTTT. Its protein is CSARDYFGLDTGELFF.

This clonotype showed up many times. This rearrangement joins TRBV11-2 to TRBJ1-5; the D gene is possibly TRBD1 (5 bases). This CDR3 region has 13 residues. Trimming left V 4 bases short and J 4 bases short, with 8 bases between. Germline assignment: CDR1 SGHAT and CDR2 FQNNGV. DNA for the CDR3: TGTGCCAGCAGCTCCAACAGGAATCAGCCCCAGCATTTT. Translation gives CASSSNRNQPQHF.

V is TRBV6-1 and J is TRBJ1-3; 8 positions match TRBD1. CDR3 size: 19 residues. Trimming at V came to 1 base and at J to 0 bases, leaving 11 bases not matched to a gene. CDR1 and CDR2 (germline): MNHNS, SASEGT. CDR3 region: CASSEVGQGLRFSGNTIYF. The CDR3, as DNA: TGTGCCAGCAGTGAAGTAGGACAGGGCCTACGGTTCTCTGGAAACACCATATATTTT.

In this sample, this clonotype turned up many times. The chain combines TRBV7-2 with TRBJ1-2, with D unresolved. Germline-derived CDR1 and CDR2 are SGHTA and FQGNSA. This CDR3 contains 14 residues. V lost 5 bases to trimming and J lost 3 bases, with 13 bases between them. The CDR3 region has the DNA TGTGCCAGCAGCCCCGATCCCGGACACTATGGCTACACCTTC. Encoded protein: CASSPDPGHYGYTF.

This chain connects TRBV28 to TRBJ1-1, with 10 bases identical to TRBD1. This CDR3 has 17 amino acids. Germline V gives CDR1 MDHEN, CDR2 SYDVKM. V lost 5 bases and J lost 0; bases outside the gene matches: 9. This CDR3 reads CASSPRDRGTLNTEAFF. The CDR3 DNA reads as TGTGCCAGCAGTCCCCGGGACAGGGGAACCCTGAACACTGAAGCTTTCTTT.

This clonotype was found a few times. A much larger clone lies one base from this, so it may be a read error. The chain carries TRBV19 and TRBJ1-1; the D is unclear. Germline assignment: CDR1 LNHDA and CDR2 SQIVND (reference sequence). CDR3 length: 17 amino acids. The CDR3 nucleotides read TGTGCCAGTAGTATCCCGGGCCGTGCTTCGTTGAACACTGAAGCTTGCTTT. It is translated as CASSIPGRASLNTEACF.

This clonotype appeared many times. V is TRBV6-5 and J is TRBJ2-4; unclear D gene. Germline CDR1 is MNHEY and CDR2 is SVGAGI. V lost 3 bases, J lost 0 bases, and 9 bases lay in between. The CDR3 consists of 15 residues. CDR3 protein: CASSYPELAKNIQYF. For the CDR3, the DNA is TGTGCCAGCAGTTATCCCGAACTAGCCAAAAACATTCAGTACTTC.

This clonotype was seen repeatedly, ten times or more. V is TRBV15 and J is TRBJ1-2; no clear D. The CDR3 totals 15 residues. Germline-derived CDR1 and CDR2 are LNHNV and YYDKDF (reference sequence). Trimming cost V 1 base and J 4 bases, with 13 bases left between them. The DNA of the CDR3 is TGTGCCACCAGCAGAGGGACGGACGACGGCTATGGCTACACCTTC. Its protein product is CATSRGTDDGYGYTF.

The chain has TRBV4-1 and TRBJ2-7; 7 nucleotides line up with TRBD1. Germline trimming cut 3 bases from V and 1 base from J; bases unmatched to any gene: 12. The CDR3 spans 17 residues. Germline assignment: CDR1 MGHRA and CDR2 YSYEKL. The CDR3 here is CASSQTDRVGRSYEQYF. The CDR3 DNA reads TGCGCCAGCAGCCAGACAGACAGGGTTGGAAGGTCCTACGAGCAGTACTTC.